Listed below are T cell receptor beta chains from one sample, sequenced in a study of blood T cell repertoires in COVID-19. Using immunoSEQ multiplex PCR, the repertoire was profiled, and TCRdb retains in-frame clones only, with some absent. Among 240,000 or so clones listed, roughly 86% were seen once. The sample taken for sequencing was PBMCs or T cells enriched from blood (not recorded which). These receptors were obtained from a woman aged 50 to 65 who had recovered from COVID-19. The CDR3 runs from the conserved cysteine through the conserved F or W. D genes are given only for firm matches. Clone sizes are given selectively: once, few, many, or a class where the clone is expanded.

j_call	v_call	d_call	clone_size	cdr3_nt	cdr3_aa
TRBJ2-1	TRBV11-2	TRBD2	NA	TGTGCCAGCAGCACAACCGGGACTAGCGCCTTTTGGGAGCAGTTCTTC	CASSTTGTSAFWEQFF
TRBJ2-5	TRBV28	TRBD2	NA	TGTGCCAGCAGTTACCCCTTCTACCGGGAGCGGGGTTACCAAGAGACCCAGTACTTC	CASSYPFYRERGYQETQYF
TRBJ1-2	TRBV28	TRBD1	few	TGTGCCAGCAGTTCGACAGGGACCTCGAACTATGGCTACACCTTC	CASSSTGTSNYGYTF
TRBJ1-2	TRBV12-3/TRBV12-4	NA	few	TGTGCCAGCAGTTTCGGGGTTAACTATGGCTACACCTTC	CASSFGVNYGYTF
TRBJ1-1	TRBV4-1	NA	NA	TGCGCCAGCAGCCAAGATCACCCGAGCATGAACACTGAAGCTTTCTTT	CASSQDHPSMNTEAFF
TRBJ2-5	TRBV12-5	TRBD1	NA	TGTGCTAGTGGCCTCGGACAGGGGGAGACCCAGTACTTC	CASGLGQGETQYF
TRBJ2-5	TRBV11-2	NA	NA	TGTGCCAGCAGCAGAGCATTCGGTAACGAAGAGACCCAGTACTTC	CASSRAFGNEETQYF
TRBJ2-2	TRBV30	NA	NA	TGTGCCTCCCCAGACAGGCCGGGCACCGGGGAGCTGTTTTTT	CASPDRPGTGELFF
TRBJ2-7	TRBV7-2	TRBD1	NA	TGTGCCAGCAGCTTGTTGGGGACAGGGACCTACGAGCAGTACTTC	CASSLLGTGTYEQYF
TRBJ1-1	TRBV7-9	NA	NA	TGTGCCAGCAACCCGGGAAGCACTGAAGCTTTCTTT	CASNPGSTEAFF
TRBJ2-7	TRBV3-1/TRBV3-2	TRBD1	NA	TGTGCCAGCAGCCGGGGGACAGACTACGAGCAGTACTTC	CASSRGTDYEQYF